This is a list of T cell receptor beta chains from one sample in a study of T cell responses to AZD1222 COVID-19 vaccine. Produced via immunoSEQ multiplex PCR; TCRdb's table is partial and in-frame only. The sample lists more than 150,000 clones; around 92% were seen once. The sample consisted of peripheral blood, taken on day 0 of AZD1222 vaccination. The receptors stem from an adult in good health. Both conserved end residues are part of each CDR3. Each record gives: J gene, CDR3 length, D gene, V gene, clone size, CDR3 DNA, CDR3 protein. The D gene is left open where the match is weak. Clone size is stated in some rows and not others, as once, few, many or a class when expanded.

j_call: TRBJ1-1
cdr3_length: 14
d_call: TRBD1
v_call: TRBV5-4
clone_size: NA
cdr3_nt: TGTGCCAGCAGTCGAGGGACAGGGGGCACTGAAGCTTTCTTT
cdr3_aa: CASSRGTGGTEAFF

j_call: TRBJ2-2
cdr3_length: 14
d_call: NA
v_call: TRBV7-2
clone_size: NA
cdr3_nt: TGTGCCAGCAGCTTAGCGAGGAACACCGGGGAGCTGTTTTTT
cdr3_aa: CASSLARNTGELFF

j_call: TRBJ1-1
cdr3_length: 14
d_call: NA
v_call: TRBV6-5
clone_size: once
cdr3_nt: TGTGCCAGCAGTAACCGGCTGATGAACACTGAAGCTTTCTTT
cdr3_aa: CASSNRLMNTEAFF

j_call: TRBJ2-1
cdr3_length: 12
d_call: NA
v_call: TRBV5-6
clone_size: NA
cdr3_nt: TGTGCCAGCAGCGAGGAGGGCAATGAGCAGTTCTTC
cdr3_aa: CASSEEGNEQFF

j_call: TRBJ2-2
cdr3_length: 12
d_call: NA
v_call: TRBV15
clone_size: NA
cdr3_nt: TGTGGCAGTGGGGCGAACACCGGGGAGCTGTTTTTT
cdr3_aa: CGSGANTGELFF

j_call: TRBJ2-4
cdr3_length: 13
d_call: NA
v_call: TRBV5-8
clone_size: NA
cdr3_nt: TGTGCCAGCAGCTTGTCAGGGGACCTCATTCAGTACTTC
cdr3_aa: CASSLSGDLIQYF

j_call: TRBJ2-3
cdr3_length: 16
d_call: TRBD2
v_call: TRBV7-9
clone_size: NA
cdr3_nt: TGTGCCAGCAGCTACCCGACTAGCGGGAGTACAGATACGCAGTATTTT
cdr3_aa: CASSYPTSGSTDTQYF

j_call: TRBJ2-2
cdr3_length: 14
d_call: NA
v_call: TRBV18
clone_size: NA
cdr3_nt: TGTGCCAGCTCGGGAAACTCGAACACCGGGGAGCTGTTTTTT
cdr3_aa: CASSGNSNTGELFF

j_call: TRBJ1-3
cdr3_length: 15
d_call: TRBD1
v_call: TRBV6-5
clone_size: NA
cdr3_nt: TGTGCCAGCATCCCGTATAGGACAGGGGGAAACACCATATATTTT
cdr3_aa: CASIPYRTGGNTIYF

j_call: TRBJ1-5
cdr3_length: 17
d_call: NA
v_call: TRBV10-3
clone_size: once
cdr3_nt: TGTGCCATCAGTAACATAAAAAAAGTAGGTGCCGGCCAGCCCCAGCATTTT
cdr3_aa: CAISNIKKVGAGQPQHF

j_call: TRBJ2-3
cdr3_length: 15
d_call: NA
v_call: TRBV5-6
clone_size: NA
cdr3_nt: TGTGCCAGCAGCTTGGAGGGTAGCGGCACAGATACGCAGTATTTT
cdr3_aa: CASSLEGSGTDTQYF

j_call: TRBJ2-1
cdr3_length: 15
d_call: NA
v_call: TRBV2
clone_size: NA
cdr3_nt: NA
cdr3_aa: CASSSSRLGGSEQFF

j_call: TRBJ2-1
cdr3_length: 15
d_call: NA
v_call: TRBV19
clone_size: NA
cdr3_nt: TGTGCCAGTAGTATCGTATTGTGGGACTACAATGAGCAGTTCTTC
cdr3_aa: CASSIVLWDYNEQFF

j_call: TRBJ2-3
cdr3_length: 14
d_call: NA
v_call: TRBV9
clone_size: few
cdr3_nt: TGTGCCAGCAGCGGGGGGTTCTCAGGAGATACGCAGTATTTT
cdr3_aa: CASSGGFSGDTQYF

j_call: TRBJ1-5
cdr3_length: 13
d_call: TRBD1
v_call: TRBV30
clone_size: NA
cdr3_nt: TGTGCCTGGAGTAACAGGGGGAATCAGCCCCAGCATTTT
cdr3_aa: CAWSNRGNQPQHF

j_call: TRBJ2-1
cdr3_length: 14
d_call: NA
v_call: TRBV5-1
clone_size: NA
cdr3_nt: TGCGCCAGCAGCCTAGGGTTGATAGGGAATGAGCAGTTCTTC
cdr3_aa: CASSLGLIGNEQFF

j_call: TRBJ1-1
cdr3_length: 15
d_call: NA
v_call: TRBV4-2
clone_size: NA
cdr3_nt: TGTGCCAGCAGCCAACCACACCAGTGGACAGTTGAAGCTTTCTTT
cdr3_aa: CASSQPHQWTVEAFF

j_call: TRBJ2-7
cdr3_length: 15
d_call: TRBD2
v_call: TRBV2
clone_size: NA
cdr3_nt: TGTGCCAGCGGAGTCCCGGGGGGGCGGGAGACGGTGCAGTACTTC
cdr3_aa: CASGVPGGRETVQYF

j_call: TRBJ1-1
cdr3_length: 14
d_call: NA
v_call: TRBV4-3
clone_size: NA
cdr3_nt: TGCGCCAGCAGCCAAGAGAGACAGGACACTGAAGCTTTCTTT
cdr3_aa: CASSQERQDTEAFF

j_call: TRBJ2-7
cdr3_length: 13
d_call: TRBD1
v_call: TRBV7-3
clone_size: NA
cdr3_nt: TGTGCCAGCAGCGCGCGACAGGGGGTCGAGCAGTACTTC
cdr3_aa: CASSARQGVEQYF

j_call: TRBJ1-1
cdr3_length: 11
d_call: NA
v_call: TRBV7-2
clone_size: NA
cdr3_nt: TGTGCCAGCAGCAAGGGGCCTGAAGCTTTCTTT
cdr3_aa: CASSKGPEAFF

j_call: TRBJ2-7
cdr3_length: 15
d_call: TRBD2
v_call: TRBV28
clone_size: NA
cdr3_nt: TGTGCCAGCAGTTTCGGGACTAGCGGGAGCTACGAGCAGTACTTC
cdr3_aa: CASSFGTSGSYEQYF

j_call: TRBJ1-2
cdr3_length: 17
d_call: NA
v_call: TRBV23-1
clone_size: NA
cdr3_nt: TGCGCCAGCAGTCAATCGCCCAGTGGAGTAGCTAACTATGGCTACACCTTC
cdr3_aa: CASSQSPSGVANYGYTF

j_call: TRBJ2-5
cdr3_length: 13
d_call: NA
v_call: TRBV18
clone_size: NA
cdr3_nt: TGTGCCAGCTCACCGACGGGAACAGAGACCCAGTACTTC
cdr3_aa: CASSPTGTETQYF

j_call: TRBJ1-5
cdr3_length: 15
d_call: NA
v_call: TRBV19
clone_size: few
cdr3_nt: TGTGACACTGTCCGATGGGGGCGAGGGAATCAGCCCCAGCATTTT
cdr3_aa: CDTVRWGRGNQPQHF

j_call: TRBJ1-5
cdr3_length: 16
d_call: TRBD1
v_call: TRBV7-9
clone_size: NA
cdr3_nt: TGTGCCAGCAGCTTAGGGTTTGGACAGGGCGGGGAGCCCCAGCATTTT
cdr3_aa: CASSLGFGQGGEPQHF

j_call: TRBJ2-7
cdr3_length: 15
d_call: NA
v_call: TRBV6-5
clone_size: once
cdr3_nt: TGTGCCAGCAGTTACGTGTCTGGGGTGGGGGGCGAGCAGTACTTC
cdr3_aa: CASSYVSGVGGEQYF

j_call: TRBJ2-7
cdr3_length: 15
d_call: NA
v_call: TRBV27
clone_size: NA
cdr3_nt: TGTGCCAGCAGTCCGCGGGGTCTTCCTTTCTACGAGCAGTACTTC
cdr3_aa: CASSPRGLPFYEQYF

j_call: TRBJ2-1
cdr3_length: 15
d_call: NA
v_call: TRBV5-1
clone_size: NA
cdr3_nt: TGCGCCAGCAGCTCCCTTAAAAGCTCCTACAATGAGCAGTTCTTC
cdr3_aa: CASSSLKSSYNEQFF

j_call: TRBJ1-6
cdr3_length: 16
d_call: TRBD1
v_call: TRBV5-1
clone_size: NA
cdr3_nt: TGCGCCAGCCGCCGAGGGACAGGGTTGGCCAATTCACCCCTCCACTTT
cdr3_aa: CASRRGTGLANSPLHF

j_call: TRBJ2-3
cdr3_length: 13
d_call: NA
v_call: TRBV6-5
clone_size: NA
cdr3_nt: TGTGCCAGCAGACAGATAAGCGCAGATACGCAGTATTTT
cdr3_aa: CASRQISADTQYF

j_call: TRBJ2-2
cdr3_length: 19
d_call: TRBD2
v_call: TRBV9
clone_size: NA
cdr3_nt: TGTGCCAGCAGCGTAGTCCCTGGGCGCAGCGGGAGGAACACCGGGGAGCTGTTTTTT
cdr3_aa: CASSVVPGRSGRNTGELFF

j_call: TRBJ1-6
cdr3_length: 15
d_call: NA
v_call: TRBV10-3
clone_size: NA
cdr3_nt: TGTGCCATCACTCGACAGGTCGGGGATAATTCACCCCTCCACTTT
cdr3_aa: CAITRQVGDNSPLHF

j_call: TRBJ2-5
cdr3_length: 14
d_call: NA
v_call: TRBV9
clone_size: once
cdr3_nt: TGTGCCAGCAGCGCCCAGGACCGCAAAGAGACCCAGTACTTC
cdr3_aa: CASSAQDRKETQYF

j_call: TRBJ2-1
cdr3_length: 15
d_call: NA
v_call: TRBV19
clone_size: NA
cdr3_nt: TGTGCCAGTAGTTCCGCAGGGAGCTCCTACAATGAGCAGTTCTTC
cdr3_aa: CASSSAGSSYNEQFF

j_call: TRBJ1-1
cdr3_length: 17
d_call: NA
v_call: TRBV12-1
clone_size: NA
cdr3_nt: TGTGCCAGCAGCCCGGGGGAGGCTTTGACTTTGAACACTGAAGCTTTCTTT
cdr3_aa: CASSPGEALTLNTEAFF

j_call: TRBJ1-3
cdr3_length: 12
d_call: NA
v_call: TRBV6-5
clone_size: NA
cdr3_nt: TGTGCCAGCAAGCTCCTAAAGGACACCATATATTTT
cdr3_aa: CASKLLKDTIYF

j_call: TRBJ1-5
cdr3_length: 14
d_call: NA
v_call: TRBV6-5
clone_size: NA
cdr3_nt: TGTGCCAGCAGTTACAAGGGAGGCAATCAGCCCCAGCATTTT
cdr3_aa: CASSYKGGNQPQHF

j_call: TRBJ2-5
cdr3_length: 15
d_call: NA
v_call: TRBV29-1
clone_size: NA
cdr3_nt: TGCAGCGCTCGCAGGGAGGGGGCGATAGCAGAGACCCAGTACTTC
cdr3_aa: CSARREGAIAETQYF

j_call: TRBJ2-7
cdr3_length: 14
d_call: NA
v_call: TRBV27
clone_size: NA
cdr3_nt: TGTGCCAGCACCCTACTTGGGGGGAACTACGAGCAGTACTTC
cdr3_aa: CASTLLGGNYEQYF

j_call: TRBJ2-2
cdr3_length: 17
d_call: NA
v_call: TRBV28
clone_size: NA
cdr3_nt: TGTGCCAGCAGCCCGGCCCGGGAGACATTCCACACCGGGGAGCTGTTTTTT
cdr3_aa: CASSPARETFHTGELFF

j_call: TRBJ1-2
cdr3_length: 13
d_call: NA
v_call: TRBV28
clone_size: NA
cdr3_nt: TGTGCCAGCAGACGTCCGAGACAGGAAGGCTACACCTTC
cdr3_aa: CASRRPRQEGYTF

j_call: TRBJ2-5
cdr3_length: 14
d_call: NA
v_call: TRBV27
clone_size: NA
cdr3_nt: TGTGCCAAGGAGGGACAGTTCCCTTTCGAGACCCAGTACTTC
cdr3_aa: CAKEGQFPFETQYF

j_call: TRBJ1-5
cdr3_length: 15
d_call: NA
v_call: TRBV5-1
clone_size: NA
cdr3_nt: TGCGCCAGCAGCTTGGACGGATCGCAGGATCAGCCCCAGCATTTT
cdr3_aa: CASSLDGSQDQPQHF

j_call: TRBJ1-6
cdr3_length: 12
d_call: TRBD1
v_call: TRBV2
clone_size: few
cdr3_nt: TGTGCCAGCCGTTGGACAGGAGTCCCCCTCCACTTT
cdr3_aa: CASRWTGVPLHF

j_call: TRBJ1-4
cdr3_length: 12
d_call: NA
v_call: TRBV2
clone_size: NA
cdr3_nt: TGTGCCGCTCGGGATGATAATGAAAAACTGTTTTTT
cdr3_aa: CAARDDNEKLFF

j_call: TRBJ1-4
cdr3_length: 15
d_call: TRBD1
v_call: TRBV9
clone_size: NA
cdr3_nt: TGTGCCAGCAGCTCCCGGACAGGGAATAATGAAAAACTGTTTTTT
cdr3_aa: CASSSRTGNNEKLFF

j_call: TRBJ2-7
cdr3_length: 13
d_call: TRBD2
v_call: TRBV29-1
clone_size: once
cdr3_nt: TGCAGCGTGGAACTACTAGCGGGACGCGAGCAGTACTTC
cdr3_aa: CSVELLAGREQYF

j_call: TRBJ1-1
cdr3_length: 16
d_call: NA
v_call: TRBV6-5
clone_size: NA
cdr3_nt: TGTGCCAGCAGTTTCGGTATGAGGCACTCAAACACTGAAGCTTTCTTT
cdr3_aa: CASSFGMRHSNTEAFF

j_call: TRBJ1-1
cdr3_length: 16
d_call: NA
v_call: TRBV5-1
clone_size: NA
cdr3_nt: TGCGCCAGCAGCCCGGGATTCGTCAGGGAGAACACTGAAGCTTTCTTT
cdr3_aa: CASSPGFVRENTEAFF

j_call: TRBJ1-6
cdr3_length: 16
d_call: NA
v_call: TRBV7-9
clone_size: once
cdr3_nt: TGTGCCAGCAGCTTAGGGGCCGGGGCGGGGAATTCACCCCTCCACTTT
cdr3_aa: CASSLGAGAGNSPLHF

j_call: TRBJ2-7
cdr3_length: 18
d_call: NA
v_call: TRBV9
clone_size: few
cdr3_nt: TGTGCCAGCAGCGTAGAACTGGGAGTCTCAAGGCTAACATACGAGCAGTACTTC
cdr3_aa: CASSVELGVSRLTYEQYF

j_call: TRBJ1-5
cdr3_length: 16
d_call: TRBD1
v_call: TRBV18
clone_size: once
cdr3_nt: TGTGCCAGCTCACCCACAGGGGCGGGTGGCAATCAGCCCCAGCATTTT
cdr3_aa: CASSPTGAGGNQPQHF

j_call: TRBJ2-1
cdr3_length: 14
d_call: NA
v_call: TRBV27
clone_size: NA
cdr3_nt: TGTGCCAGCAGTTTCCACAACTCCTACAATGAGCAGTTCTTC
cdr3_aa: CASSFHNSYNEQFF

j_call: TRBJ2-3
cdr3_length: 13
d_call: NA
v_call: TRBV27
clone_size: NA
cdr3_nt: TGTGCCAGCAGTCCCCCAGGGGGGTATACGCAGTATTTT
cdr3_aa: CASSPPGGYTQYF

j_call: TRBJ1-1
cdr3_length: 15
d_call: NA
v_call: TRBV14
clone_size: NA
cdr3_nt: TGTGCCAGCAGCCAAGTTACGGGTATGAACACTGAAGCTTTCTTT
cdr3_aa: CASSQVTGMNTEAFF

j_call: TRBJ2-7
cdr3_length: 13
d_call: NA
v_call: TRBV5-1
clone_size: NA
cdr3_nt: TGCGCCAGCAGCGGCGGGATGGGAGACGAGCAGTACTTC
cdr3_aa: CASSGGMGDEQYF